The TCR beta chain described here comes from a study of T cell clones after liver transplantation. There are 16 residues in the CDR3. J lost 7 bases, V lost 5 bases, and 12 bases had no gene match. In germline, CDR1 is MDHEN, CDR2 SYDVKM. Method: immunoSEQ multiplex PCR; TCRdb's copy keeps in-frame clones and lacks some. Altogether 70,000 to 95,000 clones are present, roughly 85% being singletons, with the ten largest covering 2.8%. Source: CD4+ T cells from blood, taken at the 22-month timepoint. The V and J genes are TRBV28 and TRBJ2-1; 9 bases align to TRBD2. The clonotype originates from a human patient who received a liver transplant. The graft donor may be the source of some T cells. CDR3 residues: CASSGVGAGGPNEQFF. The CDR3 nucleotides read TGTGCCAGCAGTGGCGTCGGCGCGGGAGGGCCTAATGAGCAGTTCTTC.